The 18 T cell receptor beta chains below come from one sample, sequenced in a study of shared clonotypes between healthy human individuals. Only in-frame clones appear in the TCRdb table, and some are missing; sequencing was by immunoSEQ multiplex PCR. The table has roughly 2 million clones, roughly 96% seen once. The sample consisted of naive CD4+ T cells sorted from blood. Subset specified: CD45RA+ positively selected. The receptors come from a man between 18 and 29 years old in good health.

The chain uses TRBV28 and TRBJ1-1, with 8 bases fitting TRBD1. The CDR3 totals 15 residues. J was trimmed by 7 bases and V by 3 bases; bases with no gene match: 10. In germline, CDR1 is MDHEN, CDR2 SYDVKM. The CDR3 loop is CASSFEAGGWVEAFF. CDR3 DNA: TGTGCCAGCAGTTTCGAGGCAGGGGGCTGGGTTGAAGCTTTCTTT.

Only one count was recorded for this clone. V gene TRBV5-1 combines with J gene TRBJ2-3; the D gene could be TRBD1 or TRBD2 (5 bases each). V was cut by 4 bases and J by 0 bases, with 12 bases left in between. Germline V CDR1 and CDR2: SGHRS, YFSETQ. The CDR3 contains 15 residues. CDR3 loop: CASSIEGPSTDTQYF. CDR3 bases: TGCGCCAGCAGCATCGAGGGGCCGAGCACAGATACGCAGTATTTT. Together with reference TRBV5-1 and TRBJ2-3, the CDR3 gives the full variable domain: KAGVTQTPRYLIKTRGQQVTLSCSPISGHRSVSWYQQTPGQGLQFLFEYFSETQRNKGNFPGRFSGRQFSNSRSEMNVSTLELGDSALYLCASSIEGPSTDTQYFGPGTRLTVL.

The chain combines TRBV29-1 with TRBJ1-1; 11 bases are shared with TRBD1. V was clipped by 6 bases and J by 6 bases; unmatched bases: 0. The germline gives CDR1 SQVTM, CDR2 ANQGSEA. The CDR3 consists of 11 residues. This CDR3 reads CSVDRGPEAFF. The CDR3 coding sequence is TGCAGCGTGGACAGGGGGCCTGAAGCTTTCTTT. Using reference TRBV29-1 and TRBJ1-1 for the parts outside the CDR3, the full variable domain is SAVISQKPSRDICQRGTSLTIQCQVDSQVTMMFWYRQQPGQSLTLIATANQGSEATYESGFVIDKFPISRPNLTFSTLTVSNMSPEDSSIYLCSVDRGPEAFFGQGTRLTVV.

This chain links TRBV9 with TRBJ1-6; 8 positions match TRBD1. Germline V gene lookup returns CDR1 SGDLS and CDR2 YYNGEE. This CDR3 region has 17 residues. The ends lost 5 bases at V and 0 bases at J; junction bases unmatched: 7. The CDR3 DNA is TGTGCCAGCAGTACGGACAGGGACAGCTCCTATAATTCACCCCTCCACTTT. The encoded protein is CASSTDRDSSYNSPLHF.

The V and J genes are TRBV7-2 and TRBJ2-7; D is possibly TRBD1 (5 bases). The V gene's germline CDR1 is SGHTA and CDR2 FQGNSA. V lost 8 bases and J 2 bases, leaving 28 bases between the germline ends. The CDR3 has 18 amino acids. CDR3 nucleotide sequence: TGTGCCAGCCAAGGCAGGGTTTTTTCCAAAGTAATAACCTACGAGCAGTACTTC. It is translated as CASQGRVFSKVITYEQYF.

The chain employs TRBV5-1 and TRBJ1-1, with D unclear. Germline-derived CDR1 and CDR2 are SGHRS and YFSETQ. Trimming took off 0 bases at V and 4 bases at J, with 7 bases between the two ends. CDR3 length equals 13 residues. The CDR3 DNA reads TGCGCCAGCAGCTTGGAGGTCCGCACTGAAGCTTTCTTT. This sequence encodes CASSLEVRTEAFF. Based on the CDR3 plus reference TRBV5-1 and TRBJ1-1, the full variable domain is KAGVTQTPRYLIKTRGQQVTLSCSPISGHRSVSWYQQTPGQGLQFLFEYFSETQRNKGNFPGRFSGRQFSNSRSEMNVSTLELGDSALYLCASSLEVRTEAFFGQGTRLTVV.

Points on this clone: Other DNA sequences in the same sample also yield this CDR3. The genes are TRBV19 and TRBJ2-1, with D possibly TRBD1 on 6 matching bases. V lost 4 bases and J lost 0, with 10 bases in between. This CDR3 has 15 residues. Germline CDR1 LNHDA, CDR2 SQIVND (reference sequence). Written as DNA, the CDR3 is TGTGCCAGTAGTAAAGGGGGAAGCTCCTACAATGAGCAGTTCTTC. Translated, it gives CASSKGGSSYNEQFF.

CDR3 amino acids: CASSQGAGSSLYEQYF. The CDR3 bases are TGTGCCAGCAGCCAAGGGGCGGGTAGTTCGCTCTACGAGCAGTACTTC. The chain recombines TRBV4-2 with TRBJ2-7; D might be TRBD2 (5 bases). CDR3 length: 16 amino acids. Germline lookup yields CDR1 LGHNA and CDR2 YNFKEQ. V gave up 1 base and J gave up 3 bases, with 16 bases separating them.

This CDR3 is CASSYVRGGWYEQYF. The CDR3 nucleotides read TGTGCCAGCAGTTACGTGAGGGGGGGCTGGTACGAGCAGTACTTC. This chain joins TRBV6-6 and TRBJ2-7; TRBD2 is a possible D gene (7 bases). CDR3 length: 15 residues. Germline V CDR1 and CDR2: MNHNY, SVGAGI (reference sequence). Between the trimmed V and J ends, which lost 2 bases and 4 bases, there was a span of 15 bases.

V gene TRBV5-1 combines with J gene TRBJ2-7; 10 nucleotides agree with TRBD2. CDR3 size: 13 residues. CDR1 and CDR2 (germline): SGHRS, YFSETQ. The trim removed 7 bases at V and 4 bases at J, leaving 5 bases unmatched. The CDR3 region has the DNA TGCGCCAGCCGCCAAGCGGGGGGGTACGAGCAGTACTTC. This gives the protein CASRQAGGYEQYF.

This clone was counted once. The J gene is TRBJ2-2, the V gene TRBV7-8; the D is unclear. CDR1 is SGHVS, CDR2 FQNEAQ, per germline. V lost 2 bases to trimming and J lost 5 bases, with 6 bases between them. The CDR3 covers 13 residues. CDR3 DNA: TGTGCCAGCAGCTTACCGGTTACCGGGGAGCTGTTTTTT. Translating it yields CASSLPVTGELFF.

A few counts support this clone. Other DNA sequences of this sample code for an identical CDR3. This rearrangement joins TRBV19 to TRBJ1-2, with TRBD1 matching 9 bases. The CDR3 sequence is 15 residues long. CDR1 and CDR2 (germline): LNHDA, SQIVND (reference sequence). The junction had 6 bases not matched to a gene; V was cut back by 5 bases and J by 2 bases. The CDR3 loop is CASSAPGQGNYGYTF. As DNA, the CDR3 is TGTGCCAGTAGTGCACCGGGACAGGGAAACTATGGCTACACCTTC.

CDR3: CASSNIAMDTIYF. The CDR3 DNA is TGTGCCAGTTCAAATATTGCTATGGACACCATATATTTT. This chain links TRBV18 with TRBJ1-3; D not resolved. This CDR3 has 13 residues. CDR1 and CDR2 from the germline V gene are KGHSH and LQKENI. With 9 bases removed from V and 8 bases from J, the gap between germline ends came to 17 bases.

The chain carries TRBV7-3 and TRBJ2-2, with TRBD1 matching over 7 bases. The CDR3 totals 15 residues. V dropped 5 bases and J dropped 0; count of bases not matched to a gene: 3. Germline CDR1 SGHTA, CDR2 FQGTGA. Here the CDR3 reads CASSVTGANTGELFF. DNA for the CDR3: TGTGCCAGCAGCGTTACAGGGGCGAACACCGGGGAGCTGTTTTTT.

The CDR3 DNA follows: TGCGCCAGCAGCCGGACTTCGGGACAGGGACTCTATGGCTACACCTTC. Amino acids: CASSRTSGQGLYGYTF. The chain combines TRBV5-1 with TRBJ1-2; TRBD1 agrees at 9 bases. Germline values: CDR1 SGHRS, CDR2 YFSETQ. The CDR3 consists of 16 residues. Trimming took 4 bases from V and 4 from J; bases not matched to a gene: 11.

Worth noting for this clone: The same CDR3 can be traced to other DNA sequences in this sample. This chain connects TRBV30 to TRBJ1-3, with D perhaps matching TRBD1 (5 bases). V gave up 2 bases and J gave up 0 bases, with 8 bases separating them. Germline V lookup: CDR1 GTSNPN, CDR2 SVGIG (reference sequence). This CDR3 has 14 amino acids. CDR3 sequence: CAWSSGHSGNTIYF. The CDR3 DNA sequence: TGTGCCTGGAGTTCAGGACACTCTGGAAACACCATATATTTT.

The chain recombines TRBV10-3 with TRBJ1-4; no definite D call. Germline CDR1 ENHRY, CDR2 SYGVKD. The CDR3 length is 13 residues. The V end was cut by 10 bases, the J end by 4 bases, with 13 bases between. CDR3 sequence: CATSPQVNEKLFF. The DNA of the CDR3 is TGTGCCACCAGCCCGCAGGTTAATGAAAAACTGTTTTTT.

The CDR3 DNA reads TGTGCCAGCAGCTTAGGACCGGTCCCGGGCTCTGGGGCCAACGTCCTGACTTTC. It yields the protein CASSLGPVPGSGANVLTF. This chain links TRBV7-2 with TRBJ2-6; D unclear. The CDR3 totals 18 residues. From germline, CDR1 is SGHTA and CDR2 FQGNSA. The V end lost 1 base, the J end lost 0 bases, and 13 bases lay between the germline ends.